This T cell receptor beta chain derives from a study of T cells after somatic rescue of genetic block. V was clipped by 11 bases and J by 7 bases, with 20 bases between them. CDR3 length equals 13 residues. From germline, CDR1 is SEHNR and CDR2 FQNEAQ (reference sequence). Assay: immunoSEQ multiplex PCR; the TCRdb copy retains only in-frame clones and omits some. The table shows roughly 110,000 clones, with about nine tenths occurring only once. This chain joins TRBV7-9 and TRBJ1-2; a weak D match, TRBD1 (5 bases). Sequencing used peripheral blood mononuclear cells (PBMCs). The clonotype was recovered from a woman younger than 35. DNA for the CDR3: TGTGCCGGGGGGTGGGCGGATTTCACTGGCTACACCTTC. It codes for CAGGWADFTGYTF.